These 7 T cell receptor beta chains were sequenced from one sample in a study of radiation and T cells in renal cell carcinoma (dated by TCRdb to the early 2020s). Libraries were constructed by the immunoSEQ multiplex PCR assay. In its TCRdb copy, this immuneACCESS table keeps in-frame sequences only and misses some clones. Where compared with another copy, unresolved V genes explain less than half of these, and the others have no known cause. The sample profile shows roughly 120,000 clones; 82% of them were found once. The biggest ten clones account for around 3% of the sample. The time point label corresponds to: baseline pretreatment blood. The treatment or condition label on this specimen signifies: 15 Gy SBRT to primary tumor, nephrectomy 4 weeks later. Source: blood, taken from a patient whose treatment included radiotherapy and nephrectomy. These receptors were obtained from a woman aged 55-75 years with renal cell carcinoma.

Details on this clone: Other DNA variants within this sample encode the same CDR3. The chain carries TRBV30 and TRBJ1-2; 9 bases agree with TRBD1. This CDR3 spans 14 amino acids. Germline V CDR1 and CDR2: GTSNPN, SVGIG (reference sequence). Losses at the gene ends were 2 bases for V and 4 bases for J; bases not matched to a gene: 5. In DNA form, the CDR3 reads TGTGCCTGGAGTCTGACAGGGGGAATCTATGGCTACACCTTC. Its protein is CAWSLTGGIYGYTF. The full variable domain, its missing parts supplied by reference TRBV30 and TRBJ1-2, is SQTIHQWPATLVQPVGSPLSLECTVEGTSNPNLYWYRQAAGRGLQLLFYSVGIGQISSEVPQNLSASRPQDRQFILSSKKLLLSDSGFYLCAWSLTGGIYGYTFGSGTRLTVV.

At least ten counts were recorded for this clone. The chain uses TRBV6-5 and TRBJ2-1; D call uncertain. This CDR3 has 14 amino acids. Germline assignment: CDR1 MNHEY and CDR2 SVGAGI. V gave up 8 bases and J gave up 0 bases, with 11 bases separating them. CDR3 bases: TGTGCCAGCTCGCAGGCCAGCTCCTACAATGAGCAGTTCTTC. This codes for CASSQASSYNEQFF.

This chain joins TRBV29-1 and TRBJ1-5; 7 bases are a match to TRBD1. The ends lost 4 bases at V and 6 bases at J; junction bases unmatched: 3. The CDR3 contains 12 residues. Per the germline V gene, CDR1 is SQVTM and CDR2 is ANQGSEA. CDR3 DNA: TGCAGCGTTGGGCAGGGGGGTCAGCCCCAGCATTTT. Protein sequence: CSVGQGGQPQHF.

CDR3 DNA: TGCGCCAGCAGCGAGGACAGGGGGCAAAACATTCAGTACTTC. The encoded protein is CASSEDRGQNIQYF. The chain has TRBV10-1 and TRBJ2-4, with 11 positions matching TRBD1. This CDR3 spans 14 amino acids. Germline CDR1 is WNHNN and CDR2 is SYGVQD (reference sequence). V lost 6 bases to trimming and J lost 5 bases; unmatched junction nucleotides: 3.

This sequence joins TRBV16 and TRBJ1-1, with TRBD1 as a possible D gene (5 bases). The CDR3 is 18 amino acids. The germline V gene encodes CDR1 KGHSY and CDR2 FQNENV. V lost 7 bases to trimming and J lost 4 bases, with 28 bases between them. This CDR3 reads CASTPWEERGRRSTEAFF. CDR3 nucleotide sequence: TGTGCCAGCACCCCATGGGAAGAGAGGGGCAGGAGATCCACTGAAGCTTTCTTT.

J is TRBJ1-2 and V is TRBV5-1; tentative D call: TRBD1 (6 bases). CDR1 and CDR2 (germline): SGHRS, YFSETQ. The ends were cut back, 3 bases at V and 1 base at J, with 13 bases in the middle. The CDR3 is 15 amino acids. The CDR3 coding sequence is TGCGCCAGCAGCTCGGGGGACACCGTTAACTATGGCTACACCTTC. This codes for CASSSGDTVNYGYTF.

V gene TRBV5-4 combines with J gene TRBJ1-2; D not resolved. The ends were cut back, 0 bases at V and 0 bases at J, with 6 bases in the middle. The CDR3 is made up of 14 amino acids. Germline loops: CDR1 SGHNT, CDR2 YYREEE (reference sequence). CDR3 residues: CASSLVPTNYGYTF. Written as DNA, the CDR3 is TGTGCCAGCAGCTTGGTACCTACTAACTATGGCTACACCTTC.